Included here is one T cell receptor (beta chain) sequence, with context. No cognate antigen has been identified for it. No clone much larger than this one lies a single base away; base qualities are absent. The sample's treatment or condition label, decoded: suppressive antiretroviral therapy. Lysates of CMV-infected fibroblasts were used at 10 ug/mL for cell stimulation. CD4+ T cells that responded were sorted based on upregulation of both CD40 ligand and CD69. Participants were HIV-1-infected adults who started suppressive ART during chronic infection. For at least 4 years, participants had undetectable plasma HIV-1 RNA, below 50 copies/mL. To be included, participants needed a CD4+ T cell count above 400 cells/uL and a positive CMV serology. Before stimulation, PBMCs were isolated using density centrifugation and depleted of CD8+ T cells. For approximately 17 hours, CD8-depleted PBMCs were stimulated with anti-CD28/CD49d costimulation, a CD40-blocking antibody, and enfuvirtide, which was added to prevent new infections. Cells were sorted on a Beckman Coulter MoFlo Legacy or XDP sorter, with propidium iodide excluding dead cells. Genomic DNA was extracted using the QIAamp DNA Mini Kit for samples with more than one million cells and using the Quick-DNA Microprep Kit for all other samples.

TCRbeta repertoires were sequenced from genomic DNA with the immunoSEQ hsTCRB assay version 4 in survey mode. For TCRbeta sequencing, genomic DNA was diluted to around 10 ng/uL, and up to about 1 ug was used per sample. The authors' analysis ran thus. TCRbeta data were analyzed in ImmunoSeq Analyzer 3.0, with diversity computed on productive nucleotide rearrangements. Lower-bound TCR diversity was estimated with the improved Chao index, and clonality with the Gini coefficient using the Immunarch R package. When different nucleotide rearrangements encoded the same CDR3beta amino acid sequence, each rearrangement was treated as a distinct clonotype. TCRbeta sequences significantly enriched in antigen-responding cells relative to anti-CD3/anti-CD28-activated cells were identified by differential abundance analysis. GLIPH2 grouped TCRs by predicted peptide-MHC specificity, both within each participant and across combined participant data sets. This immuneACCESS table, as held by TCRdb, lists in-frame sequences with V and J called but not all clones. Of the missing ones, under half trace to an unresolved V gene in checked studies; the others have no known cause. The D gene and trimming were derived from the DNA, and the V and J assignments and clone size from that table. The sample records under 15,000 clones, roughly 70% of which are singletons. The ten biggest clones cover about 17% of the sample.

CDR1 and CDR2 are drawn from the germline V gene: SGDLS, YYNGEE. At the junction V is shortened by 2 bases and J by 6 bases; bases outside the gene matches: 11. Including cysteine and phenylalanine, the CDR3 has 16 amino acids. The kept DNA is CDR3 alone, 48 bases in frame from the first base. The data are from a study of persistence of HIV-infected CD4 T cells (dated by TCRdb to 2019 to 2021). The study in broad terms: The median time participants had been on suppressive ART was less than ten years. For the TCR cluster analysis across participants, under 10 participants were included for CMV and more than five participants for Gag. The study isolated CMV- and HIV-1 Gag-responding CD4+ T cells from ART-treated individuals to examine antigen-driven clonal expansion of HIV-1-infected cells. Peripheral blood samples of up to 180 mL were taken at multiple time points, with the exception of a couple of participants who underwent leukapheresis at a single time point. The clonality of all cells in each sorted population was assessed by TCRbeta sequencing, whereas the clonality of infected cells was assessed by proviral sequencing. Results and caveats for the whole study, not just this receptor: TCR oligoclonality correlated with proviral oligoclonality within the same sorted populations. Significantly lower TCRbeta richness was observed in CMV- and Gag-responding cells than in anti-CD3/anti-CD28-responding cells, and higher oligoclonality was observed in CMV-responding cells than in CD3/CD28-stimulated and Gag-responding cells. Because the TCR analyses were done in bulk, restricting them to just the rare CMV-responding cells that actually carried HIV-1 proviruses was not possible. Antigen-responding cells were enriched for degenerate expanded CDR3beta sequences, which suggests convergent selection of CD4+ responses to CMV and Gag. The study involved few individuals and tested only a limited range of antigens.

Source: CD4+ T cells sorted from PBMCs after roughly 18-hour stimulation, taken from a patient who received antiretroviral therapy. The cell subset or site label, as the study defines it: CD40L+CD69+ CD4 T cells responding to CMV lysate. The sequence was obtained from an adult man with HIV who was CMV-seropositive. The chain employs TRBV9 and TRBJ2-3; TRBD2 matches 8 bases in the middle. The DNA sequence is given as TGTGCCAGCAGCGTCACCCACCGGGGGGGAGGGGATACGCAGTATTTT. The translation is CASSVTHRGGGDTQYF.